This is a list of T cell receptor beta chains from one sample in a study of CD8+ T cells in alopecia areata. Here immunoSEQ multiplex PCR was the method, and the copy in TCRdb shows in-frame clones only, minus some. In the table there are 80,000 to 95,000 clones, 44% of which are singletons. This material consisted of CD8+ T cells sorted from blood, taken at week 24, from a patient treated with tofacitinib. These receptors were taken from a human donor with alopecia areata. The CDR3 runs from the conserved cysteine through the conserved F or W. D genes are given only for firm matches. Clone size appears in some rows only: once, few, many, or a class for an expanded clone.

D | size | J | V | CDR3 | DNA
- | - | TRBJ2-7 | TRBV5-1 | CASSSLATSYEQYF | TGCGCCAGCAGTAGCCTAGCGACATCCTACGAGCAGTACTTC
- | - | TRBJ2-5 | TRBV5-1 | CASSLSLPGKGQETQYF | TGCGCCAGCAGCTTATCCCTCCCAGGGAAGGGCCAAGAGACCCAGTACTTC
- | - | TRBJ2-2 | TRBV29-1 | CSVDLGRTGELFF | TGCAGCGTTGATTTGGGGAGGACCGGGGAGCTGTTTTTT
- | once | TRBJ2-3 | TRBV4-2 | CASSQDRGGLADTQYF | TGTGCCAGCAGCCAAGATAGAGGCGGGCTGGCAGATACGCAGTATTTT
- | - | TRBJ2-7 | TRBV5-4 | CASSLVGPTPTYEQYF | TGTGCCAGCAGCTTGGTGGGGCCCACACCCACCTACGAGCAGTACTTC
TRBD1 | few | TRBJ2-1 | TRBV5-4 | CASSFRDRVREQFF | TGTGCCAGCAGCTTCCGGGACAGGGTAAGGGAGCAGTTCTTC
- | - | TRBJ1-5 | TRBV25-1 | CASSEGNQPQHF | TGTGCCAGCAGTGAAGGCAATCAGCCCCAGCATTTT
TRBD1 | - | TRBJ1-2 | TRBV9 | CASSVDSGTGYGYTF | TGTGCCAGCAGCGTAGATTCCGGGACAGGCTATGGCTACACCTTC
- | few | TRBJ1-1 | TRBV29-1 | CSVAANTEAFF | TGCAGCGTTGCAGCGAACACTGAAGCTTTCTTT
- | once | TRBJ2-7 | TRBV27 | CASSLRGGPYEQYF | TGTGCCAGCAGTTTACGTGGCGGTCCCTACGAGCAGTACTTC
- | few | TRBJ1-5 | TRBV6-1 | CAGWGGGNQPQHF | TGTGCCGGCTGGGGGGGAGGAAATCAGCCCCAGCATTTT
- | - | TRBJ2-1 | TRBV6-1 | CASSGPDERPYNEQFF | TGTGCCAGCAGTGGCCCTGATGAGCGGCCCTACAATGAGCAGTTCTTC
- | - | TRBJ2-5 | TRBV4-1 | CASSQDAPGGETQYF | TGCGCCAGCAGCCAAGATGCGCCCGGTGGAGAGACCCAGTACTTC
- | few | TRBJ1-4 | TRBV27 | CASSPNGYEKLFF | TGTGCCAGCAGTCCTAACGGTTATGAAAAACTGTTTTTT
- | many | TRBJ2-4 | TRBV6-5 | CASSPGANIQYF | TGTGCCAGCAGTCCAGGGGCGAACATTCAGTACTTC
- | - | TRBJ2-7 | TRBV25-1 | CASSDRGPEQYF | TGTGCCAGCAGTGACCGGGGCCCTGAGCAGTACTTC
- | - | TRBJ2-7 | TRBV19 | CASSIDFGPGDSSYEQYF | -
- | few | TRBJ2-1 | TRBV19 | CASSIERTDDEQFF | TGTGCCAGTAGTATCGAAAGGACCGACGATGAGCAGTTCTTC
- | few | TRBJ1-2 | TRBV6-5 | CASSDRTYTYGYTF | TGTGCCAGCAGCGATCGGACCTACACCTATGGCTACACCTTC
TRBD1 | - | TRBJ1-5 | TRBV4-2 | CASSLRTGPVGQPQHF | TGTGCCAGCAGCCTTAGGACAGGGCCGGTTGGACAGCCCCAGCATTTT
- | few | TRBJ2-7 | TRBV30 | CAWTGAVGYEQYF | TGTGCCTGGACAGGGGCCGTTGGTTACGAGCAGTACTTC
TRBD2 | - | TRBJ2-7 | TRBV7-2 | CASSLGAGGPPYEQYF | TGTGCCAGCAGCTTAGGGGCGGGAGGGCCGCCATACGAGCAGTACTTC
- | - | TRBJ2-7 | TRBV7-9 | CASRWGSHEQYF | TGTGCCAGTCGATGGGGTTCCCACGAGCAGTACTTC
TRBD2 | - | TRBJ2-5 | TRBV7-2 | CASSRLTSGARETQYF | TGTGCCAGCAGCCGCCTGACTAGCGGGGCCCGGGAGACCCAGTACTTC
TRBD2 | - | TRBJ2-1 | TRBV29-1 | CSVPPDSGISYNEQFF | TGCAGCGTCCCTCCGGATAGCGGGATCTCCTACAATGAGCAGTTCTTC
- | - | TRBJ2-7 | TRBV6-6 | CASSYPQVSLEQYF | TGTGCCAGCAGTTATCCCCAGGTATCCCTCGAGCAGTACTTC
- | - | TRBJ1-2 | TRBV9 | CASSPPVGVKGIYGYTF | TGTGCCAGCAGCCCCCCTGTGGGAGTAAAAGGGATCTATGGCTACACCTTC
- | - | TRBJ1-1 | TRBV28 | CATWTYTEAFF | TGTGCCACTTGGACCTACACTGAAGCTTTCTTT
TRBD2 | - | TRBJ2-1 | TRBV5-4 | CASSLGLAGAAYNEQFF | TGTGCCAGCAGCTTGGGTTTAGCGGGAGCGGCCTACAATGAGCAGTTCTTC